This is a list of T cell receptor beta chains from one sample in a study of blood T cell repertoires in COVID-19. Only in-frame clones appear in the TCRdb table, and some are missing; sequencing was by immunoSEQ multiplex PCR. This sample has hundreds of thousands of clones, with about nine tenths found just once. The sample taken for sequencing was PBMCs or T cells enriched from blood (not recorded which). These receptors were obtained from a man aged 60 to 69 who had recovered from COVID-19. Both conserved end residues are part of each CDR3.

>TRBV7-3|TRBJ2-1
CASSRGLAGSPYNEQFF
>TRBV24-1|TRBJ2-2
CATSRTGYGVDTGELFF
>TRBV5-4|TRBJ2-1
CASSADTAAYNEQFF
>TRBV6-5|TRBJ1-6
CASSYGTGFSPLHF
>TRBV7-2|TRBJ1-1
CASSLSWQNTEAFF
>TRBV30|TRBJ1-6
CAWSVKSLAGNSPLHF
>TRBV5-1|TRBJ2-5
CASSRTPTGLGETQYF
>TRBV25-1|TRBJ2-7
CASSVQLSYEQYF
>TRBV7-8|TRBJ1-6
CASSLAGTGEAGVHF
>TRBV5-4|TRBJ1-5
CASSLDQGQPQHF
>TRBV6-2/TRBV6-3|TRBJ1-5
CASSSPGQGAYSNQPQHF
>TRBV27|TRBJ1-1
CASWSGTEYPLNTEAFF
>TRBV6-1|TRBJ2-2
CASSEGRLAVTGELFF
>TRBV11-2|TRBJ1-1
CASSLFPGTAMNTEAFF
>TRBV11-3|TRBJ2-1
CASSLDPGLGSYNEQFF
>TRBV6-5|TRBJ2-2
CATFSGSSNTGELFF
>TRBV30|TRBJ2-2
CAWRLAGASNTGELFF
>TRBV4-1|TRBJ1-1
CASSRAGQGLNTEAFF
>TRBV14|TRBJ1-2
CASSQTGGVGYTF
>TRBV30|TRBJ1-2
CAWSSGQPINYGYTF
>TRBV7-2|TRBJ1-2
CASSLVRPVNYGYTF
>TRBV2|TRBJ2-5
CASSAEGRTQYF
>TRBV30|TRBJ1-1
CAWSFTGLRNTEAFF
>TRBV6-1|TRBJ1-5
CASSEFRTGDQPQHF
>TRBV21-1|TRBJ2-7
CASSDNSGGAYEQYF
>TRBV5-1|TRBJ2-2
CASSLTANTGELFF
>TRBV12-3/TRBV12-4|TRBJ1-1
CASRSQGHTEAFF
>TRBV10-3|TRBJ1-6
CAISEFSATHGNSPLHF
>TRBV6-5|TRBJ1-2
CASSYSGTGGLYGYTF
>TRBV29-1|TRBJ2-2
CSVTRLPGQGNTGELFF
>TRBV4-1|TRBJ1-1
CASSQDFRAMNTEAFF
>TRBV30|TRBJ1-1
CAWKDRGSTEAFF
>TRBV6-5|TRBJ1-4
CASRFRDTNEKLFF
>TRBV2|TRBJ2-1
CASSGGTGAATYKYNEQFF
>TRBV2|TRBJ1-1
CASLAENTEAFF
>TRBV7-9|TRBJ2-7
CASSYRGSEQYF